What follows describes a single TCR beta chain. This sample was included in a study of blood T cell repertoires in COVID-19. Study context: The United States, Italy and Spain were the sources of the acute and convalescent COVID-19 samples. In each case, the material was cDNA or gDNA derived from T cells, B-cell-depleted T cells, or PBMCs.

Trimming took 0 bases from V and 0 from J, leaving 15 bases between them. The germline V gene encodes CDR1 SNHLY and CDR2 FYNNEI. The CDR3 spans 18 residues. In the source study's methods: Reference gene primer amplification gave nucleated cell count estimates. TCRdb's copy holds only in-frame clones and misses some; the assay was immunoSEQ multiplex PCR. The V and J calls and the clone size are those of that table, but D and trimming were determined from the DNA. This sample has approximately 25,000 clones; roughly 90% occur once, and the top ten carry roughly 16%. The rearrangement links TRBV2 to TRBJ1-3; maybe TRBD1 (6 bases). This sequence originates from a human donor with active COVID-19. The donor label of this sample is uncertain. The sequenced sample was peripheral blood. The CDR3 region is CASSEAHRTDHSGNTIYF. In DNA, the CDR3 is TGTGCCAGCAGTGAAGCTCACAGGACAGACCACTCTGGAAACACCATATATTTT.